Given below is one T cell receptor beta chain in context. Its antigen is still unknown. The sample holds no much larger clone one base away, and base qualities are not on file. These data belong to a study of control samples from healthy donors and cancer patients (dated by TCRdb to 2018 to 2020). The library was produced with the immunoSEQ multiplex PCR assay. The source is immuneACCESS, and TCRdb retained only in-frame sequences with V and J called. Part of the clones is not carried over; for the studies checked, unresolved V genes explain less than half of this, and the remainder is unexplained. This sample has fewer than 200,000 clones in its table, and around nine tenths of those were observed once. The ten most abundant clones make up 1.2% to 1.5% of the sample. This clonotype was obtained from a man aged 25 to 40 in good health. The sequenced sample was blood.

This receptor carries the CDR3 CASTQIGTGELFF. The DNA sequence is TGTGCCAGCACCCAAATCGGCACCGGGGAGCTGTTTTTT. In this chain, TRBV12-3 or TRBV12-4 is recombined with TRBJ2-2; confidence is insufficient to name the D gene. Deletion took 7 bases off V and 4 bases off J, with a span of 10 bases between the germline ends. Including the terminal cysteine and phenylalanine, the CDR3 comprises 13 residues. Only the CDR3 region is kept as DNA, spanning 39 bases read in frame from base 1.